These T cell receptor beta chains were read from a single sample in a study of T cell responses to AZD1222 COVID-19 vaccine. Assay: immunoSEQ multiplex PCR; the TCRdb copy retains only in-frame clones and omits some. Of roughly 180,000 clones detected, roughly 92% appear once; the ten largest clones hold approximately 0.6%. The specimen comprised peripheral blood, sampled on day 0 of AZD1222 vaccination. The receptors come from an adult in good health. Each CDR3 is given with its conserved first and last residue. A D gene is named only where the DNA matches it firmly. Not all rows give a size; the values are once, few, many and, for expanded clones, a class.

clone_size d_call j_call v_call cdr3_nt cdr3_aa
NA NA TRBJ1-4 TRBV18 TGTGCCAGCTCATCGGTCACTGGGACGGACGAAAAACTGTTTTTT CASSSVTGTDEKLFF
NA NA TRBJ1-5 TRBV19 TGTGCCAGTAGTATGAAAGGCACCTATAGCAATCAGCCCCAGCATTTT CASSMKGTYSNQPQHF
NA TRBD1 TRBJ2-3 TRBV3-1/TRBV3-2 TGTGCCAGCAGCCAGGCGGGACAGGGGGCGCAAAGTACGCAGTATTTT CASSQAGQGAQSTQYF
NA NA TRBJ2-2 TRBV6-5 TGTGCCAGCGGGGAGACGGAGAGCGGGGAGCTGTTTTTT CASGETESGELFF
NA TRBD1 TRBJ1-1 TRBV3-1/TRBV3-2 TGTGCCAGCAGCATAACAGGGGGCGCGACTGAAGCTTTCTTT CASSITGGATEAFF
NA NA TRBJ2-5 TRBV30 TGTGCCTGGAGTAGGGCCAGGGACGGGGCCCAGTACTTC CAWSRARDGAQYF
once NA TRBJ1-1 TRBV28 TGTGCCAGCAGTTTGCGGTTTCTGGCCGGGAATACTGAAGCTTTCTTT CASSLRFLAGNTEAFF
NA NA TRBJ2-7 TRBV19 TGTGCCACATCCCGCGGGGAACCCTACGAGCAGTACTTC CATSRGEPYEQYF
NA NA TRBJ1-5 TRBV2 TGTGCCAGCCGCCGGGACAACAATCAGCCCCAGCATTTT CASRRDNNQPQHF
NA TRBD2 TRBJ2-3 TRBV24-1 TGTGCCACCAGCGCGGGAGGTGGGTATACGCAGTATTTT CATSAGGGYTQYF
NA TRBD2 TRBJ2-7 TRBV19 TGTGCCAGTAGTATACTAGCGGGAATTGCCTACGAGCAGTACTTC CASSILAGIAYEQYF
NA NA TRBJ2-2 TRBV27 TGTGCCAGCAGTTTAGACCGCCTGGGGGGCACCGGGGAGCTGTTTTTT CASSLDRLGGTGELFF
once TRBD1 TRBJ1-3 TRBV27 TGTGCCAGCAGCTCAAGGTCCGGGACAGGGAACACCATATATTTT CASSSRSGTGNTIYF
once NA TRBJ2-1 TRBV4-1 TGCGCCAGCAGCTTCGCACAGTTCAATGAGCAGTTCTTC CASSFAQFNEQFF
NA NA TRBJ1-5 TRBV28 TGTGCCAGCAGCCCAATCCGGGACGGCAGGAATCAGCCCCAGCATTTT CASSPIRDGRNQPQHF
NA NA TRBJ1-1 TRBV19 TGTGCCAGTAGTATAGCTGTGTACACTGAAGCTTTCTTT CASSIAVYTEAFF
NA TRBD1 TRBJ1-1 TRBV6-5 TGTGCCAGCAGTTACTCGACAGGGGGCCGCACTGAAGCTTTCTTT CASSYSTGGRTEAFF
NA TRBD2 TRBJ2-7 TRBV19 TGTGCCAGTAGTAGTTGGGAGGGCCGCAACTACGAGCAGTACTTC CASSSWEGRNYEQYF
NA NA TRBJ1-4 TRBV19 TGTGCCAGTAGTATACGGGGCTGGGATGAAAAACTGTTTTTT CASSIRGWDEKLFF
NA TRBD2 TRBJ2-1 TRBV11-2 TGTGCCAGCATCGACATGGGACTAGCGGGCTACAATGAGCAGTTCTTC CASIDMGLAGYNEQFF
NA NA TRBJ2-2 TRBV24-1 TGTGCCACCAAACGGGAAAACACCGGGGAGCTGTTTTTT CATKRENTGELFF
NA TRBD1 TRBJ1-1 TRBV5-1 TGCGCCAGCAGCTTGCCCTCCTTGGGACAGGGGATGAGGGACACTGAAGCTTTCTTT CASSLPSLGQGMRDTEAFF
once NA TRBJ1-2 TRBV19 TGTGCCAGTACGCAAGACCCAGGGACACCTTTCCGACGAGACGGCTACACCTTC CASTQDPGTPFRRDGYTF
NA NA TRBJ2-3 TRBV21-1 TGTGCCAGCAGCCCCGAGGTGGGGGGATCGGGCGGGAGGGGCTATACGCAGTATTTT CASSPEVGGSGGRGYTQYF
NA NA TRBJ2-4 TRBV5-1 TGCGCCAGCAGCTCCCGAGGCACCACAGGACTAGCCAAAAACATTCAGTACTTC CASSSRGTTGLAKNIQYF
NA NA TRBJ2-2 TRBV10-3 TGTGCCAGTGGGACCAACACCGGGGAGCTGTTTTTT CASGTNTGELFF
NA NA TRBJ1-5 TRBV28 TGTGCCAGCAGTTCCTCCCAAGTACAGCCCCAGCATTTT CASSSSQVQPQHF
NA TRBD1 TRBJ1-5 TRBV7-9 TGTGCCAGCAGCTTAGCGACAGGGGCGAAGCATTTT CASSLATGAKHF
NA NA TRBJ1-3 TRBV10-2 TGCGCCAGCAGTAACCCGACCTCCTCTGGAAACACCATATATTTT CASSNPTSSGNTIYF
NA TRBD1 TRBJ1-6 TRBV3-1/TRBV3-2 TGTGCCAGCAGCCCGGGACAGGGGGACTCACCCCTCCACTTT CASSPGQGDSPLHF
NA NA TRBJ1-2 TRBV2 TGTGCCAGCAGTGAATGGGGCGAGGAAGGGATCGGTGGCTACACCTTC CASSEWGEEGIGGYTF
once NA TRBJ2-1 TRBV19 TGTGCCAGTAGTACCACTAGCAATTCTTACAATGAGCAGTTCTTC CASSTTSNSYNEQFF
NA TRBD1 TRBJ2-3 TRBV7-9 TGTGCCAGCAGCCGCGGGACAGGGGCAGATACGCAGTATTTT CASSRGTGADTQYF
NA TRBD1 TRBJ1-5 TRBV5-1 TGCGCCAGCAGCAGGGGGACAGGGGGCAATCAGCCCCAGCATTTT CASSRGTGGNQPQHF
NA NA TRBJ2-7 TRBV7-9 TGTGCCAGCAGCTTAGAACGCCAAGGGGGCTACGAGCAGTACTTC CASSLERQGGYEQYF
NA TRBD1 TRBJ1-2 TRBV5-1 TGCGCCAGCAGCATTGGACAGGCTGTTGACTATGGCTACACCTTC CASSIGQAVDYGYTF
NA NA TRBJ1-2 TRBV5-1 TGCGCCAGCAGCCCTGGGCTTAGGATGGGGGACTATGGCTACACCTTC CASSPGLRMGDYGYTF
NA NA TRBJ1-2 TRBV5-4 TGTGCCAGCACTCCCGGGGCACGCACCTATGGCTACACCTTC CASTPGARTYGYTF
NA NA TRBJ1-1 TRBV6-5 TGTGCCACCGAAGGGGGGAACACTGAAGCTTTCTTT CATEGGNTEAFF
NA TRBD2 TRBJ2-5 TRBV30 TGTGCCTGGAGGCCACCGGGACTAGGCTTTTACTTC CAWRPPGLGFYF
NA TRBD1 TRBJ2-7 TRBV11-2 TGTGCCAGCACCACGTGGACAGGGGACTACGAGCAGTACTTC CASTTWTGDYEQYF
NA NA TRBJ2-7 TRBV5-4 TGTGCCAGCAGCTTGTCCAGCGGGTCCTACGAGCAGTACTTC CASSLSSGSYEQYF
NA TRBD1 TRBJ2-2 TRBV9 TGTGCCAGCACCGCGACAGGGGGCTTCCCCGGGGAGCTGTTTTTT CASTATGGFPGELFF
NA NA TRBJ1-2 TRBV28 TGTGCCGTATCCACGAGGGCGACCTACACCTTC CAVSTRATYTF
NA NA TRBJ1-1 TRBV6-1 TGTGCCAGCAGTGAAAGGGGAGGAACTGAAGCTTTCTTT CASSERGGTEAFF
NA NA TRBJ1-1 TRBV5-4 TGTGCCAGCAGCTTAAGTGGGCGCGGCACTGAAGCTTTCTTT CASSLSGRGTEAFF
once NA TRBJ1-1 TRBV7-9 TGTGCCAGCAGCTTCGGAACCCCGAGGGACTCTGAAGCTTTCTTT CASSFGTPRDSEAFF